These 10 T cell receptor beta chains came from one sample sequenced in a study of identical twins. MiXCR, applied by TCRdb to the 5' RACE reads, yields one record per CDR3 protein. The table has around 1.7 million distinct CDR3 sequences, about 31% seen once. The sample was cord blood. Every receptor here comes from a newborn girl in good health.

This clonotype was detected only a few times. J is TRBJ1-2 and V is TRBV5-1; TRBD1 might be the D (6 bases). The CDR3 consists of 15 residues. Germline loops: CDR1 SGHRS, CDR2 YFSETQ. Trimming took 3 bases from V and 3 from J, leaving 15 bases between them. The CDR3 protein is CASSWTVSRDYGYTF. The DNA of the CDR3 is TGCGCCAGCAGCTGGACAGTTTCCAGGGACTATGGCTACACCTTC.

The J gene is TRBJ1-6, the V gene TRBV12-3 or TRBV12-4; TRBD1 is a possible D gene (5 bases). There are 16 residues in the CDR3. V lost 3 bases, J lost 7 bases, and 16 bases lay in between. Written as DNA, the CDR3 is TGTGCCAGCAGTTTTGGGCGGCAGGGTGAAAATTCACCCCTCCACTTT. Protein: CASSFGRQGENSPLHF.

The chain joins TRBV15 to TRBJ2-7, with unresolved D. CDR1 is LNHNV, CDR2 YYDKDF, per germline (reference sequence). Trimming took off 1 base at V and 3 bases at J, with 7 bases between the two ends. This CDR3 spans 13 amino acids. The DNA of the CDR3 is TGTGCCACCAGCAGAGGACTTGACTACGAGCAGTACTTC. Its translation is CATSRGLDYEQYF.

This clonotype turned up a few times. The V and J genes are TRBV15 and TRBJ2-1; the match to TRBD2 covers 8 bases. The CDR3 runs 16 residues. J gave up 3 bases and V 0 bases, and 4 bases lay outside the gene matches. In germline, CDR1 is LNHNV, CDR2 YYDKDF (reference sequence). This chain's CDR3 is CATSRDKAGGYNEQFF. CDR3 coding DNA: TGTGCCACCAGCAGAGATAAGGCGGGAGGCTACAATGAGCAGTTCTTC.

On this clonotype itself: Its ends do not fully match the called genes, so a read error is possible. CDR3 bases: TGTAGTACTAGCGGGAGTAGGAATGAGCAGTACTTC. It specifies CSTSGSRNEQYF. The chain employs TRBV20-1 and TRBJ2-7; 11 bases fit TRBD2. Germline loops: CDR1 DFQATT, CDR2 SNEGSKA (reference sequence). The CDR3 spans 12 residues.

This chain links TRBV20-1 with TRBJ2-7, with 8 bases lining up with TRBD1. Per germline, CDR1 DFQATT and CDR2 SNEGSKA (reference sequence). The junction had 8 bases not matched to a gene; V was cut back by 6 bases and J by 4 bases. The CDR3 runs to 13 residues. The CDR3 region has the DNA TGCAGTGCGGGGCAGGGGGCAATTTACGAGCAGTACTTC. Translation gives CSAGQGAIYEQYF.

Remarks on this clonotype: Since a much larger clone is just one base distant, this may be a read error. The chain couples TRBV4-2 to TRBJ2-5, with D unresolved. The J call is in doubt because the DNA end fits TRBJ2-1 better. CDR1 LGHNA and CDR2 YNFKEQ come from the germline V gene. The CDR3 has 15 residues. The chain's CDR3 is CASSQGSRYQETQFF. The DNA for the CDR3 is TGTGCCAGCAGCCAAGGTAGCAGATACCAAGAGACCCAGTTCTTC.

The chain is built from TRBV7-2 and TRBJ2-2; no clear D. The CDR3 runs to 15 residues. Per germline, CDR1 SGHTA and CDR2 FQGNSA. V lost 5 bases, J lost 2 bases, and 12 bases lay in between. The CDR3 region has the DNA TGTGCCAGCAGCCTTGAGCGACAAAACACCGGGGAGCTGTTTTTT. It yields the protein CASSLERQNTGELFF. Drawing the rest from reference TRBV7-2 and TRBJ2-2, the complete variable domain is GAGVSQSPSNKVTEKGKDVELRCDPISGHTALYWYRQSLGQGLEFLIYFQGNSAPDKSGLPSDRFSAERTGGSVSTLTIQRTQQEDSAVYLCASSLERQNTGELFFGEGSRLTVL.

Many counts were recorded for this clonotype. The J gene is TRBJ2-7, the V gene TRBV13, with TRBD2 matching over 11 bases. The CDR3 has 14 residues. Germline V CDR1 and CDR2: PRHDT, FYEKMQ (reference sequence). The J segment lost 3 bases and the V segment lost 5 bases, leaving 3 bases of the junction unmatched. The chain's CDR3 is CASSVTSGGYEQYF. CDR3 in DNA: TGTGCCAGCAGCGTAACTAGCGGGGGCTACGAGCAGTACTTC.

A few counts support this clonotype. This chain joins TRBV27 and TRBJ2-3; D ambiguous. Trimming removed 3 bases at V and 4 bases at J, with 11 bases between. The CDR3 is made up of 14 amino acids. Germline CDR1 is MNHEY and CDR2 is SMNVEV (reference sequence). CDR3: CASSFLSVPDTQYF. The CDR3 coding sequence is TGTGCCAGCAGTTTTCTTTCGGTCCCAGATACGCAGTATTTT.